Below are 25 T cell receptor beta chains sequenced from a single sample in a study of immune evolution from preneoplasia to lung adenocarcinoma (dated by TCRdb to the early 2020s). Libraries came from the immunoSEQ multiplex PCR assay. Imported from immuneACCESS, the table was reduced by TCRdb to in-frame sequences with V and J called. These copies leave out some clones; in studies compared against another copy, an unresolved V gene accounts for under half, and the cause of the remainder is not known. In all, the sample holds several thousand clones, and around 80% of those were seen once. The ten top clones hold 7.4% of the sample. Sequencing was done on a sample of FFPE adjacent normal lung tissue. The receptor source for this set is a person aged 70 to 79 with lung adenocarcinoma.

The chain is built from TRBV11-3 and TRBJ2-1; D unresolved. The germline CDR1 and CDR2 sequences are SGHNT and YENEEA. V gave up 1 base and J gave up 8 bases, with 12 bases separating them. The CDR3 loop spans 14 amino acids. In DNA, the CDR3 is TGTGCCAGCAGCTTAGGCAGGTCCAGCGATGAGCAGTTCTTC. As protein: CASSLGRSSDEQFF. Complete variable domain (other parts from reference TRBV11-3 and TRBJ2-1): EAGVVQSPRYKIIEKKQPVAFWCNPISGHNTLYWYLQNLGQGPELLIRYENEEAVDDSQLPKDRFSAERLKGVDSTLKIQPAELGDSAVYLCASSLGRSSDEQFFGPGTRLTVL.

This clone appeared a single time. The V call is TRBV11-3, the J call TRBJ2-1; tentative D call: TRBD1 (5 bases). Trimming cost V 1 base and J 10 bases, with 11 bases left between them. The V gene's germline CDR1 is SGHNT and CDR2 YENEEA. CDR3 length: 13 residues. CDR3 nucleotides: TGTGCCAGCAGCTTAGGAGGACACGGGGAGCAGTTCTTC. Encoded protein: CASSLGGHGEQFF.

The chain has TRBV10-2 and TRBJ2-7, with D tentatively TRBD1 (8 bases). The V end lost 6 bases, the J end lost 6 bases, and 24 bases lay between the germline ends. The germline CDR1 and CDR2 sequences are WSHSY and SAAADI. The CDR3 has 16 residues. The CDR3 loop reads CASRQGGPGRSVEQYF. The DNA of the CDR3 is TGCGCCAGCAGACAGGGGGGGCCAGGGCGGTCAGTCGAGCAGTACTTC.

This clone was seen a few times. The chain employs TRBV7-8 and TRBJ1-5; weak D call: TRBD1 (5 bases). The CDR3 sequence is 15 residues long. Trimming took off 2 bases at V and 7 bases at J, with 15 bases between the two ends. The V gene's germline CDR1 is SGHVS and CDR2 FQNEAQ. CDR3 DNA sequence: TGTGCCAGCAGCTTAATGGCAGGGTATAGCCAGCCCCAGCATTTT. Protein product: CASSLMAGYSQPQHF.

The chain joins TRBV18 to TRBJ1-1, with 10 positions matching TRBD1. The CDR3 loop spans 13 amino acids. Germline V lookup: CDR1 KGHSH, CDR2 LQKENI. V lost 2 bases to trimming and J lost 6 bases; unmatched junction nucleotides: 0. The CDR3, as DNA: TGTGCCAGCTCACCAGGACAGGGGGCTGAAGCTTTCTTT. Protein sequence: CASSPGQGAEAFF.

This clone showed up just a few times. The genes are TRBV18 and TRBJ2-5; 12 nucleotides align to TRBD1. V shed 3 bases and J 6 bases; nucleotides not matched to a gene: 5. This CDR3 region has 15 residues. The V gene's germline CDR1 is KGHSH and CDR2 LQKENI. For the CDR3, the DNA is TGTGCCAGCTCACCTCCGGGACAGGGGGCGAAGACCCAGTACTTC. It is translated as CASSPPGQGAKTQYF.

This chain's CDR3 is CASSLITGFEAFF. The CDR3 DNA follows: TGTGCCAGCAGCCTAATCACAGGGTTTGAAGCTTTCTTT. The gene calls are TRBV7-2 and TRBJ1-1; D is perhaps TRBD1 (6 bases). Trimming took off 5 bases at V and 7 bases at J, with 14 bases between the two ends. This CDR3 comprises 13 residues. Germline V gene lookup returns CDR1 SGHTA and CDR2 FQGNSA.

CDR3 DNA: TGTGCCAGCAGCTCCTACGACAGGTTCCAAGAGACCCAGTACTTC. Protein: CASSSYDRFQETQYF. V is TRBV5-6 and J is TRBJ2-5; a weak D match, TRBD1 (6 bases). CDR3 length: 15 amino acids. Germline values: CDR1 SGHDT, CDR2 YYEEEE. The V end was cut by 3 bases, the J end by 1 base, with 13 bases between.

This chain connects TRBV6-4 to TRBJ1-1; D call uncertain. The CDR3 length is 16 residues. Germline CDR1 MRHNA, CDR2 SNTAGT. The germline V and J ends were trimmed by 2 bases and 4 bases, with 17 bases remaining between them. Here the CDR3 reads CASSDQPFTIVTEAFF. For the CDR3, the DNA is TGTGCCAGCAGTGACCAGCCTTTTACTATTGTCACTGAAGCTTTCTTT.

The chain carries TRBV5-1 and TRBJ2-7, with TRBD1 matching 9 bases. Looked up from germline, CDR1 is SGHRS and CDR2 is YFSETQ. The CDR3 runs to 15 residues. V shed 4 bases, J shed 3 bases, and the junction held 8 bases outside the gene matches. CDR3 DNA sequence: TGCGCCAGCAGCATGTATCCGGGACAGGGCTACGAGCAGTACTTC. Its protein product is CASSMYPGQGYEQYF.

This rearrangement joins TRBV30 to TRBJ2-1; D possibly corresponds to TRBD1 (5 bases). V dropped 5 bases and J dropped 5 bases, with 19 bases sitting between them. Per germline, CDR1 GTSNPN and CDR2 SVGIG (reference sequence). This CDR3 has 15 residues. CDR3 bases: TGTGCCTGGGAGGTGCAGGGCCGACCCCACAATGAGCAGTTCTTC. Translation: CAWEVQGRPHNEQFF.

This clone appeared once. The rearrangement uses TRBV11-2 and TRBJ2-2; D may be TRBD1 (6 bases). The germline CDR1 and CDR2 sequences are SGHAT and FQNNGV. The CDR3 runs to 14 residues. V lost 5 bases, J lost 7 bases, and 14 bases lay in between. The CDR3 here is CASSRDTLSGELFF. The CDR3 DNA is TGTGCCAGCAGCAGGGACACCCTAAGCGGGGAGCTGTTTTTT.

In DNA form, the CDR3 reads TGTGCCAGCATGTGGCCACTTAACACTGAAGCTTTCTTT. Amino acid sequence: CASMWPLNTEAFF. The chain couples TRBV21-1 to TRBJ1-1. TRBV21-1 is a pseudogene locus. This CDR3 has 13 residues.

V is TRBV7-9 and J is TRBJ1-1; tentative D call: TRBD1 (6 bases). CDR1 and CDR2 from the germline V gene are SEHNR and FQNEAQ (reference sequence). With 1 base removed from V and 0 bases from J, the gap between germline ends came to 9 bases. This CDR3 has 15 residues. The CDR3 sequence is CASSLVTGMNTEAFF. The CDR3 coding sequence is TGTGCCAGCAGCTTAGTAACAGGGATGAACACTGAAGCTTTCTTT. Using reference TRBV7-9 and TRBJ1-1 for the parts outside the CDR3, the full variable domain is DTGVSQNPRHKITKRGQNVTFRCDPISEHNRLYWYRQTLGQGPEFLTYFQNEAQLEKSRLLSDRFSAERPKGSFSTLEIQRTEQGDSAMYLCASSLVTGMNTEAFFGQGTRLTVV.

V is TRBV7-9 and J is TRBJ1-2; D gene uncertain. CDR3 size: 12 residues. Germline V CDR1 and CDR2: SEHNR, FQNEAQ (reference sequence). The V end lost 1 base, the J end lost 7 bases, and 7 bases lay between the germline ends. The CDR3 region is CASSLEDSGYTF. CDR3 nucleotide sequence: TGTGCCAGCAGCTTAGAAGATAGTGGCTACACCTTC.

Comments on this clone: At one of its ends the junction is not consistent with the germline gene, which may arise from a read error. The CDR3 coding sequence is TGCGCCAGCAGCTTCCAGGGTAACCATGGCTACACCTTC. This gives the protein CASSFQGNHGYTF. V and J are TRBV5-1 and TRBJ1-2, with a tentative D call TRBD1 (5 bases). This CDR3 has 13 amino acids. Germline CDR1 reads SGHRS; CDR2 reads YFSETQ.

The genes are TRBV7-9 and TRBJ1-2; TRBD1 matches 7 bases. The V gene's germline CDR1 is SEHNR and CDR2 FQNEAQ (reference sequence). CDR3 length equals 13 residues. Losses at the gene ends were 4 bases for V and 8 bases for J; bases not matched to a gene: 7. Here the CDR3 DNA reads TGTGCCAGCAGCTCCGACAGGGAAGGAGGCTACACCTTC. Its translation is CASSSDREGGYTF.

The chain employs TRBV4-2 and TRBJ2-7; 9 bases align to TRBD2. In germline, CDR1 is LGHNA, CDR2 YNFKEQ. V lost 0 bases to trimming and J lost 1 base; unmatched junction nucleotides: 10. The CDR3 has 18 residues. CDR3 DNA sequence: TGTGCCAGCAGCCAAGATTTGGAATTAGCGGGGGCGTCCTACGAGCAGTACTTC. The encoded protein is CASSQDLELAGASYEQYF.

This clone turned up a few times. The J gene is TRBJ2-3, the V gene TRBV7-9, with 7 bases aligning to TRBD2. Trimming took 0 bases from V and 3 from J; bases not matched to a gene: 3. This CDR3 region has 15 residues. Germline V gives CDR1 SEHNR, CDR2 FQNEAQ (reference sequence). The CDR3 loop is CASSLALAATDTQYF. The CDR3 nucleotides read TGTGCCAGCAGCTTAGCCCTAGCGGCGACAGATACGCAGTATTTT. The full variable domain, with the rest looked up from reference TRBV7-9 and TRBJ2-3, is DTGVSQNPRHKITKRGQNVTFRCDPISEHNRLYWYRQTLGQGPEFLTYFQNEAQLEKSRLLSDRFSAERPKGSFSTLEIQRTEQGDSAMYLCASSLALAATDTQYFGPGTRLTVL.

This chain uses TRBV4-2 with TRBJ2-7; 9 nucleotides agree with TRBD2. V shed 1 base, J shed 2 bases, and the junction held 6 bases outside the gene matches. CDR1 is LGHNA and CDR2 is YNFKEQ in the germline V gene. The CDR3 length is 16 residues. The CDR3 DNA is TGTGCCAGCAGCCAAGCAAGGGGCGGGGGGGCCTACGAGCAGTACTTC. It codes for CASSQARGGGAYEQYF.

The rearrangement joins TRBV6-6 to TRBJ2-4; no clear D. The CDR3 has 12 amino acids. In germline, CDR1 is MNHNY, CDR2 SVGAGI (reference sequence). Trimming left V 2 bases short and J 9 bases short, with 8 bases between. CDR3 in amino acids: CASSYEVGIQYF. The CDR3 nucleotides are TGTGCCAGCAGTTACGAAGTGGGCATTCAGTACTTC.

This rearrangement joins TRBV11-3 to TRBJ2-7; either TRBD1 or TRBD2 may fit D (6 bases each). The CDR3 has 13 residues. Deletions cut 0 bases from V and 6 bases from J, with 9 bases between. Looked up from germline, CDR1 is SGHNT and CDR2 is YENEEA. CDR3 sequence (DNA): TGTGCCAGCAGCTTAGAAGGGGGAGGCGAGCAGTACTTC. Protein sequence: CASSLEGGGEQYF.

The V and J genes are TRBV5-4 and TRBJ1-1, with D unresolved. The CDR3 is 13 amino acids. CDR1 is SGHNT and CDR2 is YYREEE in the germline V gene (reference sequence). The ends were cut back, 0 bases at V and 0 bases at J, with 3 bases in the middle. The DNA for the CDR3 is TGTGCCAGCAGCTTGGGGCTGAACACTGAAGCTTTCTTT. It is translated as CASSLGLNTEAFF. Complete variable domain (other parts from reference TRBV5-4 and TRBJ1-1): ETGVTQSPTHLIKTRGQQVTLRCSSQSGHNTVSWYQQALGQGPQFIFQYYREEENGRGNFPPRFSGLQFPNYSSELNVNALELDDSALYLCASSLGLNTEAFFGQGTRLTVV.

The chain joins TRBV4-2 to TRBJ2-7, with D perhaps matching TRBD2 (5 bases). V was pared by 4 bases and J by 1 base, with 8 bases between. Germline V gene data show CDR1 as LGHNA and CDR2 as YNFKEQ. The CDR3 is 13 amino acids. The CDR3 protein is CASSRGRSYEQYF. CDR3 DNA: TGTGCCAGCAGCCGAGGGCGATCCTACGAGCAGTACTTC.

The V and J genes are TRBV7-8 and TRBJ2-2; 9 bases align to TRBD2. Germline trimming cut 4 bases from V and 5 bases from J; bases unmatched to any gene: 5. This CDR3 is built from 15 residues. The V gene's germline CDR1 is SGHVS and CDR2 FQNEAQ. The CDR3 here is CASSSMRGGTGELFF. CDR3 sequence (DNA): TGTGCCAGCAGCTCCATGCGGGGGGGGACCGGGGAGCTGTTTTTT.